The present TCR beta chain was sequenced within a study of blood T cell repertoires in COVID-19. At the level of the study: Donors in the United States, Italy and Spain gave samples during acute or convalescent COVID-19. In each case, the material was cDNA or gDNA derived from T cells, B-cell-depleted T cells, or PBMCs.

In the authors' methods: By means of reference gene primer amplification, nucleated cell counts were estimated. Here immunoSEQ multiplex PCR was the method, and the copy in TCRdb shows in-frame clones only, minus some. V and J calls and clone size are those listed in that table; D and trimming were worked out from the DNA. This sample yields approximately 100,000 clones, of which less than 85% are seen a single time; around 1.9% belongs to the top ten. The CDR3 has 14 residues. The V gene lost 10 bases and the J gene lost 6 bases, with 18 bases spanning the gap. Per the germline V gene, CDR1 is LNHDA and CDR2 is SQIVND (reference sequence).

The TCR sequence derives from a woman in her 70s with active or convalescent COVID-19. Input material: peripheral blood. The chain uses TRBV19 and TRBJ2-2, with D possibly being TRBD2 (6 bases). DNA for the CDR3: TGTGCCACCAGGAGGGAAGCTACGTCCGGGGAGCTGTTTTTT. Translating it yields CATRREATSGELFF.